This T cell receptor (beta chain) stems from a study of blood T cells in healthy people across ages. The CDR3 has 16 residues. The J segment lost 1 base and the V segment lost 0 bases, leaving 5 bases of the junction unmatched. Primers used in a second PCR of roughly 6 to 12 cycles were a sample-barcoded 5' primer and a J-beta primer mix. TCRdb independently ran MiXCR on the 5' RACE reads; one entry per CDR3 protein. The sample lists over 750,000 distinct CDR3 sequences, 20% to 30% occurring once. These data were also reused for a study on T cells of mothers and their children.

The source of this sequence is a boy aged 5-17 years in good health. The rearrangement links TRBV12-3 or TRBV12-4 to TRBJ1-2; 7 bases are a match to TRBD1. Material: blood. The CDR3 spells CASSLAPGQINYGYTF. CDR3 nucleotides: TGTGCCAGCAGTTTAGCACCGGGACAGATTAACTATGGCTACACCTTC.